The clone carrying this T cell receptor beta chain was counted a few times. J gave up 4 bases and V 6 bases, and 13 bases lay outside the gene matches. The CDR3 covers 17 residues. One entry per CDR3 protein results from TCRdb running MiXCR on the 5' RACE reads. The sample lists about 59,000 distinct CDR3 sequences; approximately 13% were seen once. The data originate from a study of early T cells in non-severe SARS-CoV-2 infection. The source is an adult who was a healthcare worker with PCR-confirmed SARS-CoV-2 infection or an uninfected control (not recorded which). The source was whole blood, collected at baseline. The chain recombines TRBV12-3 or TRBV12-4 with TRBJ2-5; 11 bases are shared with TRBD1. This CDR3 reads CASSKLPGQGGGETQYF. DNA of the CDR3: TGTGCCAGCAGCAAACTACCGGGACAGGGGGGAGGAGAGACCCAGTACTTC.